Sequencing of this T cell receptor beta chain was carried out in a study of siplizumab effects on memory and regulatory T cells. On this clone itself: Its target is not known.

V lost 6 bases and J 2 bases, leaving 16 bases between the germline ends. Germline V gene data show CDR1 as SEHNR and CDR2 as FQNEAQ (reference sequence). This CDR3 is built from 15 residues. Study-level findings and limits: Suppressive activity of Tregs proliferating in siplizumab cultures remained unconfirmed.

Assay: immunoSEQ multiplex PCR; the TCRdb copy retains only in-frame clones and omits some. The sample holds under 130,000 clones, 85% to 95% seen once. The sample consisted of CD4+ T cells sorted from blood. The chain recombines TRBV7-9 with TRBJ1-1; D is uncertain. This receptor was obtained from a human donor in good health. CDR3 nucleotides: TGTGCCAGCAGTTACTGGGGAGGGATTAACACTGAAGCTTTCTTT. Translated, it gives CASSYWGGINTEAFF.